This T cell receptor (beta chain) was identified during a study of long-term antiretroviral therapy in people with HIV. The study's findings and limits: Repertoire composition at all time points was dominated by clones that had expanded before ART.

Worth noting for this clone: Antigen specificity is unknown.

A v3.0 immunoSEQ assay was performed at survey level. Target depth was about 40,000-50,000 T-cell genomes per sample. Profiling relied on immunoSEQ multiplex PCR, and the TCRdb table lists in-frame clones only, not all of them. The sample shows more than 15,000 clones, approximately 78% of them seen only once. The CDR3 extends over 12 amino acids. With 7 bases removed from V and 3 bases from J, the gap between germline ends came to 9 bases. Germline CDR1 SGHKS, CDR2 YYEKEE (reference sequence). The specimen comprised unsorted PBMCs, sampled 0.3 years after starting antiretroviral therapy. The chain joins TRBV5-5 to TRBJ2-3; D is ambiguous. This TCR was recovered from a man aged 18-30 years with HIV. CDR3 protein: CASHPRTDTQYF. The CDR3 nucleotides are TGTGCCAGCCATCCCCGAACAGATACGCAGTATTTT.